One and the same sample provided the 7 T cell receptor beta chains below, sequenced in a study of blood T cell repertoires in COVID-19. TCRdb's table, derived via immunoSEQ multiplex PCR, lists solely in-frame clones and lacks some. The table lists 250,000 to 300,000 clones, around 89% of them singletons. The sample was PBMCs or T cells enriched from blood (not recorded which). These receptors were taken from a man aged 40-55 years who had recovered from COVID-19.

The genes are TRBV10-3 and TRBJ2-5; 7 bases are shared with TRBD2. The V and J ends lost 11 bases and 1 base, in that order; junction bases with no gene match: 4. The CDR3 has 12 residues. Per the germline V gene, CDR1 is ENHRY and CDR2 is SYGVKD. This CDR3 is CAVGGTQETQYF. CDR3 coding DNA: TGTGCCGTCGGGGGGACCCAAGAGACCCAGTACTTC.

This chain joins TRBV3-1 (or the pseudogene TRBV3-2) and TRBJ1-3; 9 bases match TRBD1. The CDR3 covers 17 residues. Trimming at V came to 0 bases and at J to 6 bases, leaving 9 bases not matched to a gene. The germline V gene has CDR1 LGHDT and CDR2 YNNKEL (reference sequence). CDR3 coding DNA: TGTGCCAGCAGCCAAGATCGGGGGACAGGGAATCAAAACACCATATATTTT. It codes for CASSQDRGTGNQNTIYF.

V and J are TRBV18 and TRBJ2-7, with D possibly matching TRBD1 (6 bases). The CDR3 contains 14 residues. CDR1 and CDR2 (germline): KGHSH, LQKENI. The V gene lost 6 bases and the J gene lost 2 bases, with 14 bases spanning the gap. CDR3 sequence: CASSSRTATYEQYF. DNA of the CDR3: TGTGCCAGCTCTTCTCGGACAGCCACCTACGAGCAGTACTTC.

This rearrangement joins TRBV7-6 to TRBJ2-3; no reliable D call. The germline V gene has CDR1 SGHVS and CDR2 FNYEAQ. The CDR3 spans 15 residues. Trimming stripped 1 base from V and 5 bases from J, with 13 bases between. CDR3 residues: CASSLVPGSKDTQYF. The DNA for the CDR3 is TGTGCCAGCAGCTTAGTGCCAGGTTCCAAAGATACGCAGTATTTT. The full variable domain, in which reference TRBV7-6 and TRBJ2-3 provide the parts outside the CDR3, is GAGVSQSPRYKVTKRGQDVALRCDPISGHVSLYWYRQALGQGPEFLTYFNYEAQQDKSGLPNDRFSAERPEGSISTLTIQRTEQRDSAMYRCASSLVPGSKDTQYFGPGTRLTVL.

The chain combines TRBV3-1 (or the pseudogene TRBV3-2) with TRBJ2-1; weak D call: TRBD1 (6 bases). This CDR3 comprises 14 residues. CDR1 is LGHDT, CDR2 YNNKEL, per germline (reference sequence). Trimming took off 2 bases at V and 8 bases at J, with 13 bases between the two ends. CDR3 sequence reads: CASSQSWGPDEQFF. In DNA, the CDR3 is TGTGCCAGCAGCCAATCTTGGGGGCCCGATGAGCAGTTCTTC.

This rearrangement joins TRBV6-2 or TRBV6-3 to TRBJ2-5; TRBD2 matches at 11 bases. The germline V gene encodes CDR1 MNHEY and CDR2 SVGEGT. V trimming: 6 bases; J trimming: 0 bases; junction bases outside the gene matches: 12. The CDR3 covers 18 residues. The CDR3 region is CASSAGTSGTRYQETQYF. The CDR3 DNA reads as TGTGCCAGCAGCGCCGGGACTAGCGGAACGCGGTACCAAGAGACCCAGTACTTC.

The chain joins TRBV24-1 to TRBJ2-5, with D possibly TRBD1 on 6 matching bases. The CDR3 is 17 amino acids. Trimming cost V 1 base and J 0 bases, with 14 bases left between them. Germline values: CDR1 KGHDR, CDR2 SFDVKD. CDR3 sequence: CATSDFPPTGNQETQYF. For the CDR3, the DNA is TGTGCCACCAGTGATTTCCCCCCGACAGGTAACCAAGAGACCCAGTACTTC.